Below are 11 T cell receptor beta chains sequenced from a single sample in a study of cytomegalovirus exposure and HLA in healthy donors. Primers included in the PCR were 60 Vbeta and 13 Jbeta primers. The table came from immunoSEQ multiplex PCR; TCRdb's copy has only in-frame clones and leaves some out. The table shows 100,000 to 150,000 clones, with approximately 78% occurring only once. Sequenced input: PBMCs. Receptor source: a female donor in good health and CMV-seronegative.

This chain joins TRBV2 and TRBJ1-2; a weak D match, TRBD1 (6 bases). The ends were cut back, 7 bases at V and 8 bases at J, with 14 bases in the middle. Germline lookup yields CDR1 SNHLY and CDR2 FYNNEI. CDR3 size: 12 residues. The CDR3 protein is CASTTGYEGYTF. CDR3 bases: TGTGCCAGCACCACAGGGTATGAAGGCTACACCTTC.

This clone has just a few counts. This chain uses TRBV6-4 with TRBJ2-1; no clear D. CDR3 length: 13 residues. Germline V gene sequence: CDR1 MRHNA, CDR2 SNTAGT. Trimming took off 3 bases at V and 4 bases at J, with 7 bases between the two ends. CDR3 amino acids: CASSEEAYNEQFF. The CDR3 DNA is TGTGCCAGCAGTGAAGAGGCTTACAATGAGCAGTTCTTC.

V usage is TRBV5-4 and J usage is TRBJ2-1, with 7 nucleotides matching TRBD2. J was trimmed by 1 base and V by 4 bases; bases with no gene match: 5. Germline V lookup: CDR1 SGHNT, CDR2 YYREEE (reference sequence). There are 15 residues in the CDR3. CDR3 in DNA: TGTGCCAGCAGCCCAGCTAGCGGTTCCTACAATGAGCAGTTCTTC. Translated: CASSPASGSYNEQFF.

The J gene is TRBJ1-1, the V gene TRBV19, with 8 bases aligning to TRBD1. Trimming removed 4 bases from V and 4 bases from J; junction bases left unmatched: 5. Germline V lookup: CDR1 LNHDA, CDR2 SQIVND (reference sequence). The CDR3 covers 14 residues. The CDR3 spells CASSNPQGGTEAFF. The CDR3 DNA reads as TGTGCCAGTAGTAACCCACAGGGGGGCACTGAAGCTTTCTTT.

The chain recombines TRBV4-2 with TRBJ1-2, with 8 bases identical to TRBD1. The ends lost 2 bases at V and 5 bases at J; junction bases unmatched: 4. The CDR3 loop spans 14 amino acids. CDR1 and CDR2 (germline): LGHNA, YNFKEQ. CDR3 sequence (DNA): TGTGCCAGCAGCCAACTTGGACAGGGATATGGCTACACCTTC. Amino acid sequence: CASSQLGQGYGYTF.

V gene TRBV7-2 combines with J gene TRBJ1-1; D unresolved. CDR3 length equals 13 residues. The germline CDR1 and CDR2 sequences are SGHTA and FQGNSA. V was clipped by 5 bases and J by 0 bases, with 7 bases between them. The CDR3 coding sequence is TGTGCCAGCAGCCTAATCATGAACACTGAAGCTTTCTTT. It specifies CASSLIMNTEAFF.

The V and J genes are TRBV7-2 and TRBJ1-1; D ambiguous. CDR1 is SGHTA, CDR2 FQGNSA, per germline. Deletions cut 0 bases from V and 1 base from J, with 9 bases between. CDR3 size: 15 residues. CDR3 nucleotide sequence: TGTGCCAGCAGCTTAGCTGCGCAATCGAACACTGAAGCTTTCTTT. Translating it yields CASSLAAQSNTEAFF. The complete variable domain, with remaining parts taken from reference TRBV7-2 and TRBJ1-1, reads GAGVSQSPSNKVTEKGKDVELRCDPISGHTALYWYRQSLGQGLEFLIYFQGNSAPDKSGLPSDRFSAERTGGSVSTLTIQRTQQEDSAVYLCASSLAAQSNTEAFFGQGTRLTVV.

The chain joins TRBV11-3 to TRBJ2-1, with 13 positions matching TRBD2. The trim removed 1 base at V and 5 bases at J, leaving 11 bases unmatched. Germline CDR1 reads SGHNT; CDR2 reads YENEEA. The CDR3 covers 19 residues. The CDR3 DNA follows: TGTGCCAGCAGCTTAGCCCCCCTACTACTAGCGGGAGGGGACAATGAGCAGTTCTTC. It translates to CASSLAPLLLAGGDNEQFF.

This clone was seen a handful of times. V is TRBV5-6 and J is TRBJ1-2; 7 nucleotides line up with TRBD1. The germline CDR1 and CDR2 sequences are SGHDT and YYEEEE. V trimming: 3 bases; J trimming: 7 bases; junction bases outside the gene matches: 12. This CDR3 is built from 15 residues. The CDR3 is CASSSMGQGVSGYTF. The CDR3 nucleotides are TGTGCCAGCAGCTCCATGGGGCAGGGGGTTAGTGGCTACACCTTC.

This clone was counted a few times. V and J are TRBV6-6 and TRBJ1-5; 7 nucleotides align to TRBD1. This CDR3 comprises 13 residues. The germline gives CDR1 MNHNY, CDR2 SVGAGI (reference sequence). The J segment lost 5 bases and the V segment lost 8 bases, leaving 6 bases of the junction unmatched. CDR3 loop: CASRRQGDQPQHF. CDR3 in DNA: TGTGCCAGCCGTAGACAGGGTGATCAGCCCCAGCATTTT.

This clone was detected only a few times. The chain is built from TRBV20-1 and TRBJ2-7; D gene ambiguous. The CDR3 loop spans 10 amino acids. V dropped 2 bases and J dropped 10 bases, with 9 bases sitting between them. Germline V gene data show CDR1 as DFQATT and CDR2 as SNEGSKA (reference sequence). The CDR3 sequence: CSARFQVQYF. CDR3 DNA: TGCAGTGCTAGATTTCAGGTTCAGTACTTC.